This is a list of T cell receptor beta chains from one sample in a study of blood T cell repertoires in COVID-19. Clones were read by immunoSEQ multiplex PCR, and TCRdb kept only the in-frame ones, dropping some. The data hold about 180,000 clones, with 88% observed a single time. The material sequenced was PBMCs or T cells enriched from blood (not recorded which). These receptors were collected from a woman younger than 30 who had recovered from COVID-19. Each CDR3 is given with its conserved first and last residue. A D gene is named only where the DNA matches it firmly. The listing skips clone size in some rows; elsewhere it reads once, few, many or a size class.

TRBD1	TRBV2	TRBJ1-1	.	TGTGCCAGCAGTGGGCAGGGGGCGCGGGTAACAGCTTTCTTT	CASSGQGARVTAFF
.	TRBV7-5	TRBJ1-5	.	TGTGCCAGAAGCTCCCACTCCACCGAACGGTATAGCAATCAGCCCCAGCATTTT	CARSSHSTERYSNQPQHF
.	TRBV28	TRBJ1-2	once	TGTGCCTACTGGCAGGGACTTAACTATGGCTACACCTTC	CAYWQGLNYGYTF
.	TRBV28	TRBJ1-1	.	TGTGCCAGCATCTCCTCCGGGGGGTTAGGCACTGAAGCTTTCTTT	CASISSGGLGTEAFF
TRBD2	TRBV2	TRBJ2-3	few	TGTGCCAGCAGTGATGGTGGGGGCATAGCGGGAGGGCCAACGCAGTATTTT	CASSDGGGIAGGPTQYF
TRBD1	TRBV18	TRBJ1-5	.	TGTGCCAGCTCATCTACAGGGGACGGAAATCAGCCCCAGCATTTT	CASSSTGDGNQPQHF
.	TRBV28	TRBJ1-1	.	TGTGCCAGCAGGGACCGGGACTCTACTCCTTTCTTT	CASRDRDSTPFF
TRBD1	TRBV18	TRBJ1-2	.	TGTGCCAGCTCACCTCCCGGGACAGGGGCCGGACAGGCCGGCTACACCTTC	CASSPPGTGAGQAGYTF
.	TRBV10-3	TRBJ1-2	once	TGTGCCATCAGCCACCCGGGGGGCTATGGCTACACCTTC	CAISHPGGYGYTF
.	TRBV5-4	TRBJ1-2	once	TGTGCCAGCAGCCCGGGGGGGGTTGGTCGGACGGTCGACTATGGCTACACCTTC	CASSPGGVGRTVDYGYTF
TRBD1	TRBV4-1	TRBJ2-7	.	TGCGCCAGCAGCCAAGGTGCACAGGGGTTCTACGAGCAGTACTTC	CASSQGAQGFYEQYF
.	TRBV6-6	TRBJ2-7	.	TGTGCCAGCAGCTTAAGGACACAGGGACCCTACGAGCAGTACTTC	CASSLRTQGPYEQYF
TRBD1	TRBV19	TRBJ1-1	.	TGTGCCAGTAGTAACCGGGAGACAGGGGTTCTTCTCCCCAACACTGAAGCTTTCTTT	CASSNRETGVLLPNTEAFF
.	TRBV11-2	TRBJ1-4	.	TGTGCCAGCAGCCCCCGGAGTGCAACTAATGAAAAACTGTTTTTT	CASSPRSATNEKLFF
TRBD1	TRBV7-9	TRBJ2-7	.	TGTGCCAGCAGCGGACAGGGCTGGGGCGAGCAGTACTTC	CASSGQGWGEQYF
.	TRBV4-3	TRBJ2-5	.	TGCGCCAGCAGCCAGCTATACGAGGAGACCCAGTACTTC	CASSQLYEETQYF
.	TRBV20-1	TRBJ1-2	.	TGCACCCGAACGGGGGGTGAAGGCTACACCTTC	CTRTGGEGYTF
TRBD1	TRBV4-1	TRBJ2-5	.	TGCGCCAGCAGCCTTATTGGGACAGAAGAGACCCAGTACTTC	CASSLIGTEETQYF
TRBD2	TRBV7-9	TRBJ2-2	.	TGTGCCAGCAGCTCAGCCGGGAGGGTCGGGGAGCTGTTTTTT	CASSSAGRVGELFF
.	TRBV10-3	TRBJ2-2	.	TGTGCCACCTGGGGCACCCAGAACACCGGGGAGCTGTTTTTT	CATWGTQNTGELFF
TRBD1	TRBV4-2	TRBJ1-1	.	TGTGCCAGCAGCCAGTATCCATTCGGGACAGGCCCTTATGAAGCTTTCTTT	CASSQYPFGTGPYEAFF
.	TRBV3-1/TRBV3-2	TRBJ2-7	.	TGTGCCAGCAGCCAAGGGCCAGGGCTAACCTACGAGCAGTACTTC	CASSQGPGLTYEQYF
TRBD1	TRBV11-2	TRBJ2-2	.	TGTGCCAGCAGCCCGTTTACCGGGACAGGGTTCACCGGGGAGCTGTTTTTT	CASSPFTGTGFTGELFF
TRBD1	TRBV7-9	TRBJ2-7	few	TGTGCCAGCAGCCCAGGACAGGCCCTAGCCTACGAGCAGTACTTC	CASSPGQALAYEQYF
TRBD1	TRBV2	TRBJ1-4	once	TGTGCCAGCAGGGACAGGGGATTTCTTAATGAAAAACTGTTTTTT	CASRDRGFLNEKLFF
.	TRBV4-2	TRBJ1-4	.	TGTGCCAGCAGCCAAGATCCCCGGGACACGTTTGCAACTAATGGAAAACTGTTTTTT	CASSQDPRDTFATNGKLFF
.	TRBV10-1	TRBJ2-7	.	TGCGCCAGCAGTGCGAATGGACAGAACTACGAGCAGTACTTC	CASSANGQNYEQYF
.	TRBV5-4	TRBJ2-2	.	TGTGCCAGCAGCTTGGGACAGTACACCGGGGAGCTGTTTTTT	CASSLGQYTGELFF
TRBD2	TRBV29-1	TRBJ2-1	.	TGCAGCACTCCCGGGACTAGCGGCTCCTACAATGAGCAGTTCTTC	CSTPGTSGSYNEQFF
TRBD1	TRBV2	TRBJ2-7	.	TGTGCCAGCAGTTGGGGACAGGGGGATACCTACGAGCAGTACTTC	CASSWGQGDTYEQYF
.	TRBV7-2	TRBJ2-3	.	TGTGCCAGCAGCCAGGGGCATAGCACAGATACGCAGTATTTT	CASSQGHSTDTQYF
.	TRBV6-6	TRBJ2-3	.	TGTGCCAGCAGAGTCGCGGGAGATACGCAGTATTTT	CASRVAGDTQYF
.	TRBV10-1	TRBJ2-2	.	TGCGCCAGCAGTGAGTCGAGGGGGGGACCCGGGGAGCTGTTTTTT	CASSESRGGPGELFF
.	TRBV30	TRBJ2-5	.	TGTGCCTGGAGGGGGCACCAAGAGACCCAGTACTTC	CAWRGHQETQYF
.	TRBV6-5	TRBJ2-1	.	TGTGCCAGCAGTTACGGGGCACGGCGGTTCTTC	CASSYGARRFF
.	TRBV4-1	TRBJ1-4	.	TGCGCCAACTCTCGCACGGACAGTCATAATGAAAAACTGTTTTTT	CANSRTDSHNEKLFF
TRBD1	TRBV29-1	TRBJ2-2	.	TGCAGCGTCGACGGACAGGGCACCGGGGAGCTGTTTTTT	CSVDGQGTGELFF
TRBD2	TRBV28	TRBJ2-1	.	TGTGCCAGCAGCTTAGGGGGACTAGCGGGTTACAATGAGCAGTTCTTC	CASSLGGLAGYNEQFF
.	TRBV7-8	TRBJ2-7	.	TGTGCCAGCAGCTCAACCACATACCAACCCGCCTACGAGCAGTACTTC	CASSSTTYQPAYEQYF
.	TRBV6-5	TRBJ2-1	many	TGTGCCAGCAAAAAAGGGGAAGGGAATGAGCAGTTCTTC	CASKKGEGNEQFF
TRBD2	TRBV28	TRBJ2-7	.	TGTGCCAGCAGTCCACATTCCTCGACTAGCGGGAAGGTGAACGAGCAGTACTTC	CASSPHSSTSGKVNEQYF
.	TRBV2	TRBJ1-2	once	TGTGCCAGTCAGACAGAGACACACTATGGCTACACCTTC	CASQTETHYGYTF
TRBD1	TRBV6-5	TRBJ1-5	.	TGTGCCAGCAGTACCCGGGACAGAAATCAGCCCCAGCATTTT	CASSTRDRNQPQHF
.	TRBV10-3	TRBJ1-1	.	TGTGCCATCACGGTCCGGAGGGACACTGAAGCTTTCTTT	CAITVRRDTEAFF
.	TRBV6-5	TRBJ1-1	.	TGTGCCAGCAGTTCCGCGGGGGGTGCTTTCTTT	CASSSAGGAFF